Described below is a single T cell receptor (beta chain) sequence and its context. The data stem from a study of blood T cell repertoires in COVID-19. About the study: Donors in the United States, Italy and Spain gave samples during acute or convalescent COVID-19. Sources were T cells, B-cell-depleted T cells, or PBMCs; the material itself was cDNA or gDNA.

The germline V gene has CDR1 MNHEY and CDR2 SVGAGI. The CDR3 sequence is 15 residues long. The V segment lost 8 bases and the J segment 3 bases; nucleotides outside the gene matches: 8. In the study's own analysis: By means of reference gene primer amplification, nucleated cell counts were estimated. The data were produced by immunoSEQ multiplex PCR, yet TCRdb's version contains in-frame clones alone and is incomplete. V and J calls and clone size come straight from that table; D and trimming were deduced from the DNA. The sample gives some 290,000 clones, over 80% of which show up once; about 4.5% is in the top ten.

The clonotype originates from a man in his 60s who had recovered from COVID-19. The specimen sequenced was peripheral blood. J is TRBJ2-2 and V is TRBV6-5; 8 nucleotides agree with TRBD1. CDR3: CASFPRTGYTGELFF. CDR3 in DNA: TGTGCCAGCTTCCCCCGGACAGGGTACACCGGGGAGCTGTTTTTT.